The 11 T cell receptor beta chains given below trace back to one sample, sequenced in a study of cytomegalovirus exposure and HLA in healthy donors. With 60 Vbeta and 13 Jbeta primers, the PCR was carried out. TCRdb keeps only in-frame clones here, not all; method: immunoSEQ multiplex PCR. Here the sample spans some 200,000 clones, 80% to 85% being singletons. Sequenced sample: PBMCs. All receptors come from a woman aged 30 to 39 in good health and CMV-seronegative.

V and J are TRBV7-8 and TRBJ2-2; 13 bases fit TRBD2. This CDR3 has 18 residues. Germline CDR1 SGHVS, CDR2 FQNEAQ. The trim removed 1 base at V and 0 bases at J, leaving 2 bases unmatched. Written as DNA, the CDR3 is TGTGCCAGCAGCTTAGGACTAGCGGGGGGACCGAACACCGGGGAGCTGTTTTTT. Translated: CASSLGLAGGPNTGELFF.

The chain employs TRBV5-6 and TRBJ2-7; 8 nucleotides agree with TRBD1. V was pared by 4 bases and J by 0 bases, with 12 bases of the junction left unmatched. Germline CDR1 is SGHDT and CDR2 is YYEEEE. The CDR3 contains 17 residues. The CDR3 here is CASSALTRGLSSYEQYF. The CDR3 DNA sequence: TGTGCCAGCAGCGCACTCACCAGGGGGCTGAGCTCCTACGAGCAGTACTTC.

The J gene is TRBJ2-1, the V gene TRBV7-8; 7 nucleotides align to TRBD1. V lost 7 bases to trimming and J lost 1 base; unmatched junction nucleotides: 7. The CDR3 is 15 residues long. Germline assignment: CDR1 SGHVS and CDR2 FQNEAQ. The CDR3 here is CASNLNRGSYNEQFF. As DNA, the CDR3 is TGTGCCAGCAACCTTAACAGGGGTTCCTACAATGAGCAGTTCTTC. The variable domain in full, completed from reference TRBV7-8 and TRBJ2-1, reads GAGVSQSPRYKVAKRGQDVALRCDPISGHVSLFWYQQALGQGPEFLTYFQNEAQLDKSGLPSDRFFAERPEGSVSTLKIQRTQQEDSAVYLCASNLNRGSYNEQFFGPGTRLTVL.

The V gene is TRBV6-1, the J gene TRBJ2-5, with TRBD1 matching 11 bases. Germline V gene data show CDR1 as MNHNS and CDR2 as SASEGT. The junction had 3 bases not matched to a gene; V was cut back by 5 bases and J by 4 bases. The CDR3 runs 14 residues. The CDR3 here is CASSTGTGGETQYF. The CDR3 coding sequence is TGTGCCAGCAGTACCGGGACAGGGGGAGAGACCCAGTACTTC.

The rearrangement joins TRBV28 to TRBJ2-5; TRBD1 matches 8 bases. The CDR3 totals 15 residues. Trimming at V came to 6 bases and at J to 2 bases, leaving 8 bases not matched to a gene. The germline CDR1 and CDR2 sequences are MDHEN and SYDVKM. The CDR3 DNA is TGTGCCAGCAGGGCTCAGGGGGCCGCTCAAGAGACCCAGTACTTC. Residues: CASRAQGAAQETQYF.

The genes are TRBV2 and TRBJ2-3; 11 nucleotides align to TRBD2. V lost 7 bases to trimming and J lost 1 base; unmatched junction nucleotides: 10. Germline V gene sequence: CDR1 SNHLY, CDR2 FYNNEI. This CDR3 has 17 amino acids. CDR3 amino acids: CASTLTSGSIRTDTQYF. CDR3 bases: TGTGCCAGCACCCTCACTAGCGGGAGTATCCGCACAGATACGCAGTATTTT.

The chain employs TRBV7-9 and TRBJ2-7; 7 positions match TRBD1. Trimming at V came to 4 bases and at J to 8 bases, leaving 8 bases not matched to a gene. The CDR3 has 13 amino acids. Germline CDR1 reads SEHNR; CDR2 reads FQNEAQ (reference sequence). CDR3 region: CASSSDRVLQQYF. In nucleotides, the CDR3 is TGTGCCAGCAGCTCCGACAGGGTTCTCCAGCAGTACTTC.

The chain is built from TRBV19 and TRBJ2-1; 8 bases are a match to TRBD1. With V trimmed by 10 bases and J by 4 bases, 6 bases remained unmatched. This CDR3 region has 13 residues. Germline CDR1 and CDR2: LNHDA and SQIVND (reference sequence). CDR3 sequence: CATGTGIYNEQFF. The CDR3 DNA follows: TGTGCCACCGGGACAGGTATATACAATGAGCAGTTCTTC.

This clone was counted a single time. This rearrangement joins TRBV15 to TRBJ2-1; tentatively, D is TRBD2 (5 bases). Germline CDR1 is LNHNV and CDR2 is YYDKDF (reference sequence). CDR3 length: 15 residues. Trimming took off 0 bases at V and 6 bases at J, with 12 bases between the two ends. CDR3 protein: CATSRERLAGNEQFF. The CDR3 region has the DNA TGTGCCACCAGCAGAGAGAGGCTAGCCGGCAATGAGCAGTTCTTC.

The chain uses TRBV28 and TRBJ1-1; D remains ambiguous. CDR1 and CDR2 (germline): MDHEN, SYDVKM. V lost 6 bases, J lost 6 bases, and 14 bases lay in between. This CDR3 region has 13 residues. The CDR3 DNA follows: TGTGCCAGCAGGCCACCAGCCGGGGCTGAAGCTTTCTTT. It is translated as CASRPPAGAEAFF. The entire variable domain, with the rest obtained from reference TRBV28 and TRBJ1-1, is as follows: DVKVTQSSRYLVKRTGEKVFLECVQDMDHENMFWYRQDPGLGLRLIYFSYDVKMKEKGDIPEGYSVSREKKERFSLILESASTNQTSMYLCASRPPAGAEAFFGQGTRLTVV.

This clone occurred once. V is TRBV6-1 and J is TRBJ2-5; D might be TRBD1 (8 bases). CDR3 length equals 15 residues. Germline V gives CDR1 MNHNS, CDR2 SASEGT. V was clipped by 7 bases and J by 1 base, with 16 bases between them. CDR3 DNA: TGTGCCAGCACCCTCGGGGGGACAGGCCAAGAGACCCAGTACTTC. Translating it yields CASTLGGTGQETQYF.